The 7 T cell receptor beta chains reported below all come from one sample, sequenced in a study of blood T cells in healthy people across ages (dated by TCRdb to the mid-2010s). The protocol used for the library was 5' RACE. TCRdb lists the instrument as Illumina HiSeq 2500. The second PCR ran for roughly 6 to 11 cycles and used a J-beta primer mix along with a sample-barcoded 5' primer. TCRdb cleaned the public reads at Q25 with fastp, built clones with MiXCR and kept in-frame beta chains. CDR3 protein sequences are deduplicated, and each keeps its most common genes and DNA. In all, the sample holds approximately 680,000 distinct CDR3 sequences, and about 30% of those were seen once. Of the sample, over 15% falls within the top ten clones. Sequences were obtained from blood. These receptors all come from a woman of 80 years or more in good health. Donor details come from another sample of the same person, matched by shared clones.

The chain has TRBV7-9 and TRBJ2-2; D remains ambiguous. In germline, CDR1 is SEHNR, CDR2 FQNEAQ (reference sequence). The CDR3 covers 15 residues. Trimming left V 1 base short and J 0 bases short, with 6 bases between. This CDR3 reads CASSLEPPNTGELFF. The DNA for the CDR3 is TGTGCCAGCAGCTTAGAACCTCCGAACACCGGGGAGCTGTTTTTT.

The V and J genes are TRBV20-1 and TRBJ2-7, with TRBD2 as a possible D gene (7 bases). From germline, CDR1 is DFQATT and CDR2 SNEGSKA (reference sequence). The CDR3 totals 14 residues. V gave up 1 base and J gave up 1 base, with 11 bases separating them. DNA of the CDR3: TGCAGTGCTAGAGTGGGGGGGCCTTCCTACGAGCAGTACTTC. This translates into CSARVGGPSYEQYF.

The J gene is TRBJ1-1, the V gene TRBV6-2 or TRBV6-3; 7 nucleotides match TRBD1. After removal of 6 bases from V and 0 bases from J, the junction contained 4 bases not matched to a gene. The V gene's germline CDR1 is MNHEY and CDR2 SVGEGT. This CDR3 region has 14 residues. The CDR3: CASRLQGMNTEAFF. CDR3 DNA: TGTGCCAGCAGACTACAGGGGATGAACACTGAAGCTTTCTTT.

This clonotype was found many times. This chain connects TRBV27 to TRBJ1-1; TRBD1 might be the D (5 bases). CDR3 length equals 15 residues. Germline V gives CDR1 MNHEY, CDR2 SMNVEV (reference sequence). The germline V and J ends were trimmed by 3 bases and 1 base, with 12 bases remaining between them. CDR3 in amino acids: CASSLSAGANTEAFF. CDR3 coding DNA: TGTGCCAGCAGTTTGTCGGCCGGGGCGAACACTGAAGCTTTCTTT.

As to this clonotype: One base away lies a much larger clone, so this may be a sequencing read error. This chain uses TRBV6-5 with TRBJ1-2; 8 bases map to TRBD1. The germline V gene has CDR1 MNHEY and CDR2 SVGAGI. CDR3 length equals 15 residues. The CDR3 protein is CASTNTRQGNYGCTF. The DNA of the CDR3 is TGTGCCAGCACCAATACCAGACAGGGGAACTATGGCTGCACCTTC.

This clonotype was recorded at least ten times. The chain carries TRBV29-1 and TRBJ2-3; TRBD2 aligns across 14 bases. CDR1 and CDR2 (germline): SQVTM, ANQGSEA. The V and J ends lost 8 bases and 4 bases, in that order; junction bases with no gene match: 11. The CDR3 has 16 residues. In DNA, the CDR3 is TGCAGCCTGGGGGGGACTAGCGGGGGTATGTCAGATACGCAGTATTTT. This sequence encodes CSLGGTSGGMSDTQYF.

The CDR3, as DNA: TGCGCCAGCAGCCCCGCGGAGGGTGAGCAGTTCTTC. This sequence encodes CASSPAEGEQFF. The chain links TRBV5-1 to TRBJ2-1; the D gene is possibly TRBD2 (6 bases). This CDR3 spans 12 amino acids. From germline, CDR1 is SGHRS and CDR2 YFSETQ. With 4 bases removed from V and 9 bases from J, the gap between germline ends came to 11 bases.